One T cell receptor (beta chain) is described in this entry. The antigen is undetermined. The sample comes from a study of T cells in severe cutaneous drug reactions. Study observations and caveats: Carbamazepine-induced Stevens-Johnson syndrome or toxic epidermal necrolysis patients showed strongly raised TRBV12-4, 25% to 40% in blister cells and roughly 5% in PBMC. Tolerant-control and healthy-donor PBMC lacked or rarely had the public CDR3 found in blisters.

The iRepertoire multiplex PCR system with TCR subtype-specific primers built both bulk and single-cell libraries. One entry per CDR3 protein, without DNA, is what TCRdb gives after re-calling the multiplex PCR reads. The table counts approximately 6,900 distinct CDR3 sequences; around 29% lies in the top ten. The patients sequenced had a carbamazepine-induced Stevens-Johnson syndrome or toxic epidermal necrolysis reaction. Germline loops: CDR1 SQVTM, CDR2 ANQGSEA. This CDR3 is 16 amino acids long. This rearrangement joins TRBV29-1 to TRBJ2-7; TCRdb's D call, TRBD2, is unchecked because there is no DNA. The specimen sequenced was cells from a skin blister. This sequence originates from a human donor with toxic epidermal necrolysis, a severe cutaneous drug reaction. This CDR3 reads CSVVTSGSGVSYEQYF.